One sample yielded the 9 T cell receptor beta chains listed below, sequenced in a study of blood T cell repertoires in COVID-19. TCRdb keeps only in-frame clones here, not all; method: immunoSEQ multiplex PCR. The sample lists fewer than 180,000 clones, 84% occurring once. The source material was peripheral blood. These receptors originate from a man aged 65-85 years with acute or convalescent COVID-19.

This chain joins TRBV30 and TRBJ2-2; 7 bases fit TRBD1. CDR3 length: 17 amino acids. The V segment lost 2 bases and the J segment 7 bases; nucleotides outside the gene matches: 16. Germline V gives CDR1 GTSNPN, CDR2 SVGIG (reference sequence). CDR3 DNA sequence: TGTGCCTGGAGTCCTTCCTTTAAAAGGGGGCAAGGCGGGGAGCTGTTTTTT. This translates into CAWSPSFKRGQGGELFF. Full variable domain (missing parts from reference TRBV30 and TRBJ2-2): SQTIHQWPATLVQPVGSPLSLECTVEGTSNPNLYWYRQAAGRGLQLLFYSVGIGQISSEVPQNLSASRPQDRQFILSSKKLLLSDSGFYLCAWSPSFKRGQGGELFFGEGSRLTVL.

This clone was observed a handful of times. CDR3 sequence (DNA): TGTGCCACCAGTGAGATGGGACAGAATCAGCCCCAGCATTTT. Translation: CATSEMGQNQPQHF. The chain has TRBV24-1 and TRBJ1-5, with TRBD1 matching 7 bases. Trimming cost V 4 bases and J 4 bases; bases outside gene matches: 3. CDR1 is KGHDR, CDR2 SFDVKD, per germline. The CDR3 is 14 amino acids.

This rearrangement joins TRBV5-1 to TRBJ1-6; D call uncertain. The CDR3 runs to 15 residues. Trimming took 6 bases from V and 8 from J, leaving 18 bases between them. Germline CDR1 reads SGHRS; CDR2 reads YFSETQ. The chain's CDR3 is CASNPGPGGDSPLHF. The CDR3 nucleotides read TGCGCCAGCAACCCTGGGCCAGGCGGGGATTCACCCCTCCACTTT.

This chain's CDR3 is CASSYDRGGTYEQYF. DNA of the CDR3: TGTGCCAGCAGTTACGACAGGGGGGGAACCTACGAGCAGTACTTC. This chain joins TRBV6-5 and TRBJ2-7; TRBD1 matches at 9 bases. V trimming: 2 bases; J trimming: 2 bases; junction bases outside the gene matches: 4. The CDR3 consists of 15 residues. Per the germline V gene, CDR1 is MNHEY and CDR2 is SVGAGI.

V usage is TRBV5-4 and J usage is TRBJ2-3, with 7 positions matching TRBD2. V gave up 1 base and J gave up 2 bases; unmatched junction bases: 7. The CDR3 length is 16 residues. The germline CDR1 and CDR2 sequences are SGHNT and YYREEE (reference sequence). CDR3 DNA sequence: TGTGCCAGCAGCTTGAAGCTAGCGGATTCCACAGATACGCAGTATTTT. This translates into CASSLKLADSTDTQYF.

This chain uses TRBV28 with TRBJ1-1; TRBD1 matches 10 bases. The CDR3 covers 15 residues. Germline-derived CDR1 and CDR2 are MDHEN and SYDVKM. Trimming took 6 bases from V and 10 from J; bases not matched to a gene: 14. This chain's CDR3 is CASRPTGGAIHRAFF. Written as DNA, the CDR3 is TGTGCCAGCAGACCGACAGGGGGCGCGATCCATAGAGCTTTCTTT.

This sequence joins TRBV10-2 and TRBJ2-7, with D tentatively TRBD1 (5 bases). The CDR3 spans 14 residues. Germline CDR1 reads WSHSY; CDR2 reads SAAADI. The germline V and J ends were trimmed by 7 bases and 3 bases, with 16 bases remaining between them. CDR3 in amino acids: CASTQQALSYEQYF. CDR3 nucleotide sequence: TGCGCCAGCACTCAACAGGCCCTAAGCTACGAGCAGTACTTC.

V gene TRBV7-9 combines with J gene TRBJ2-7; D remains unclear. CDR3 length: 12 residues. Germline CDR1 and CDR2: SEHNR and FQNEAQ (reference sequence). Trimming removed 6 bases from V and 4 bases from J, with 10 bases in between. The CDR3 DNA sequence: TGTGCCAGCAGTCGCAGAAGTTACGAGCAGTACTTC. The encoded protein is CASSRRSYEQYF.

The V gene is TRBV24-1, the J gene TRBJ2-1, with 13 nucleotides matching TRBD2. The CDR3 has 17 amino acids. Trimming at V came to 5 bases and at J to 4 bases, leaving 7 bases not matched to a gene. Germline CDR1 KGHDR, CDR2 SFDVKD. CDR3 protein: CATSGLGTSGTYNEQFF. In DNA form, the CDR3 reads TGTGCCACCAGTGGTCTTGGGACTAGCGGGACGTACAATGAGCAGTTCTTC.